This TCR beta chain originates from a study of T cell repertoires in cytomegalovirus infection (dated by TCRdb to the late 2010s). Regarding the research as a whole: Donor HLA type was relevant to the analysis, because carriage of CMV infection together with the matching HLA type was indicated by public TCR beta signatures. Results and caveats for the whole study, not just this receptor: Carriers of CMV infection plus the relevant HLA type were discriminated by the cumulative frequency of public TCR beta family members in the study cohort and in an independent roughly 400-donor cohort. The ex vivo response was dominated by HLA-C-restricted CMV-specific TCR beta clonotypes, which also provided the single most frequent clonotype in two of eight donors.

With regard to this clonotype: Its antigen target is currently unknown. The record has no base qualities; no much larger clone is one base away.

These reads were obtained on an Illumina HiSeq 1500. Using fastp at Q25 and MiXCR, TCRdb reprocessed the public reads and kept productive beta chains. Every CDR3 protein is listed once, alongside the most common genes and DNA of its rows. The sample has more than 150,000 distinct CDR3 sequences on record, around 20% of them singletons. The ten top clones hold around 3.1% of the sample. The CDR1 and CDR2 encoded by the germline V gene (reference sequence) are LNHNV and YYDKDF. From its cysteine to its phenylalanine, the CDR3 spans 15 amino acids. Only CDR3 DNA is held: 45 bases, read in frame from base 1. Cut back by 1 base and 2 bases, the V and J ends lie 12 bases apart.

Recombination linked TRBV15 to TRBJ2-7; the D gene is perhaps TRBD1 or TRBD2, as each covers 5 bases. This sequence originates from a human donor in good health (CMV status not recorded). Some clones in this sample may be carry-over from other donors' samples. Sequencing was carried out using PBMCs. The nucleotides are TGTGCCACCAGCAGAGCGGAGGACAAGACCTACGAGCAGTACTTC. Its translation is CATSRAEDKTYEQYF. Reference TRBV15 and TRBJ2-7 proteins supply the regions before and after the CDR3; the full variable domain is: DAMVIQNPRYQVTQFGKPVTLSCSQTLNHNVMYWYQQKSSQAPKLLFHYYDKDFNNEADTPDNFQSRRPNTSFCFLDIRSPGLGDTAMYLCATSRAEDKTYEQYFGPGTRLTVT.